What follows is one T cell receptor beta chain and its context. Its cognate antigen is unknown. The data stem from a study of OX40 agonist ivuxolimab in advanced cancers. About the research overall: Ivuxolimab, an antibody that agonizes OX40 (CD134), was administered to the patients. Patients received intravenous ivuxolimab every 2 weeks at 0.01 to 10 mg/kg. Whole-study results and caveats: CD4+ and CD8+ blood T cells expanded clonally by week 6 at 0.1 to 3.0 mg/kg.

The CDR3 has 16 amino acids. V trimming: 0 bases; J trimming: 7 bases; junction bases outside the gene matches: 5. Germline CDR1 reads SGHRS; CDR2 reads YFSETQ. The assay was immunoSEQ multiplex PCR, and TCRdb's table has in-frame clones only and misses some. The sample includes about 77,000 clones, over 75% seen only once; the top ten take roughly 0.7%. The J gene is TRBJ1-6, the V gene TRBV5-1; TRBD1 matches at 9 bases. The origin of this receptor is an adult with an advanced solid tumor such as melanoma, head and neck, liver or kidney cancer. The sample was CD4+ or CD8+ T cells sorted from blood, taken in a trial of the OX40 agonist ivuxolimab. CDR3 in DNA: TGCGCCAGCAGCTTGGGGGACAGGGTAGAAAATTCACCCCTCCACTTT. This sequence encodes CASSLGDRVENSPLHF.